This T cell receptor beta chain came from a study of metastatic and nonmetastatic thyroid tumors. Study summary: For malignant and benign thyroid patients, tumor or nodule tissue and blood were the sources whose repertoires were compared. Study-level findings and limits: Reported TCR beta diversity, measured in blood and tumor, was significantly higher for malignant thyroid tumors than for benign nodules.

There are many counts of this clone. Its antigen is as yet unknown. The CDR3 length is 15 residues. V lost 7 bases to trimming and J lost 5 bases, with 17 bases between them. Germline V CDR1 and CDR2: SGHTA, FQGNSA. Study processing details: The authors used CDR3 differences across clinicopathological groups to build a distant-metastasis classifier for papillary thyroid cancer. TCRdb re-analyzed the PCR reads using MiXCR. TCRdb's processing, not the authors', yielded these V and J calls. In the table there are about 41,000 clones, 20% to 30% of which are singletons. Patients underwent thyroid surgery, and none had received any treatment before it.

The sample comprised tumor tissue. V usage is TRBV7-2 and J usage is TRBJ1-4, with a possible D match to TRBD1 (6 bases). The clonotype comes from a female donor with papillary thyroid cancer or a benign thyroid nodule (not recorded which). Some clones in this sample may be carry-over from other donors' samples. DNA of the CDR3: TGTGCCAGCAAGGAGACCGGGACACGGAATGAAAAACTGTTTTTT. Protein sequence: CASKETGTRNEKLFF.